Listed below are T cell receptor beta chains from one sample, sequenced in a study of blood T cell repertoires in COVID-19. Sequencing was performed with immunoSEQ multiplex PCR; in TCRdb, only in-frame clones are kept and a portion is missing. The sample lists around 78,000 clones, over 70% occurring once. Sequenced: peripheral blood. The origin of the receptors is a human donor in a cohort sampled during active COVID-19. CDR3s include the opening cysteine and the closing phenylalanine or tryptophan. A D gene is named only where the DNA matches it firmly. Where a row states a size, it is once, few, many or the class of an expanded clone; other rows omit it.

TRBJ2-1 | TRBV3-1/TRBV3-2 | TRBD1 | few | TGTGCCAGCAGCCAACTCTCAGGCCCGGGACAGCAGCAGTTCTTC | CASSQLSGPGQQQFF
TRBJ1-2 | TRBV4-2 | NA | NA | TGTGCCAGCAGCCGGGGAGGTCGCGGGGCGGATGGCTACACCTTC | CASSRGGRGADGYTF
TRBJ1-6 | TRBV6-5 | NA | NA | TGTGCCAGCAGTTATGAACAGCTAAATTCACCCCTCCACTTT | CASSYEQLNSPLHF
TRBJ1-2 | TRBV2 | TRBD1 | NA | TGTGCCAGCAGTGAAAGTGGCAGGGGGTCATATGGCTACACCTTC | CASSESGRGSYGYTF
TRBJ2-6 | TRBV11-2 | NA | once | TGTGCCAGCAGCTCCGCTCGGGGGAACCTCAACTCTGGGGCCAACGTCCTGACTTTC | CASSSARGNLNSGANVLTF
TRBJ2-7 | TRBV30 | NA | NA | TGTGCCTGGAGTGTGCGTTACGAGCAGTACTTC | CAWSVRYEQYF
TRBJ1-2 | TRBV5-1 | NA | NA | TGCGCCAGCAGCCCCATGGACCCGAGGGATGGCTACACCTTC | CASSPMDPRDGYTF
TRBJ2-1 | TRBV2 | NA | NA | TGTGCCAGCAGTGTAAGCAGGGGGGTATACAATGAGCAGTTCTTC | CASSVSRGVYNEQFF
TRBJ2-1 | TRBV5-1 | TRBD2 | NA | TGCGCCAGCAGCTTGGGACTAGCGGGGGGGCCATGGGAGCAGTTCTTC | CASSLGLAGGPWEQFF
TRBJ2-7 | TRBV5-6 | NA | NA | TGTGCCAGCAGCTTCCGGGACAGCGGGCCCGAGCAGTACTTC | CASSFRDSGPEQYF
TRBJ1-2 | TRBV4-3 | TRBD1 | NA | TGCGCCAGCAGCCTTACCCCCGGGACAGCCTATGGCTACACCTTC | CASSLTPGTAYGYTF
TRBJ1-1 | TRBV19 | TRBD1 | NA | TGTGCCAGTACCCCAACCGGGACAGGGGGCACTGAAGCTTTCTTT | CASTPTGTGGTEAFF
TRBJ1-4 | TRBV5-1 | TRBD1 | NA | TGCGCCAGCAGCTTGCTAGGGGGCAAAGAAAAACTGTTTTTT | CASSLLGGKEKLFF
TRBJ1-2 | TRBV5-1 | NA | NA | TGCGCCAGCAGCTTGGATCAGGGGCTTGGCTACACCTTC | CASSLDQGLGYTF
TRBJ2-7 | TRBV7-9 | NA | few | TGTGCCAGCAGCCTTATCTACGAGCAGTACTTC | CASSLIYEQYF
TRBJ1-2 | TRBV10-2 | TRBD1 | NA | TGCGCCAGCAGTGAGTATCGACAGGGTCGCCATGGCTACACCTTC | CASSEYRQGRHGYTF
TRBJ1-2 | TRBV19 | NA | NA | TGTGCCAGTAGCCCCCTCGGAGGCTATGGCTACACCTTC | CASSPLGGYGYTF
TRBJ2-1 | TRBV15 | TRBD1 | NA | TGTGCCACCAGCCGAAGACAGGGGTACAATGAGCAGTTCTTC | CATSRRQGYNEQFF
TRBJ2-5 | TRBV2 | NA | NA | TGTGCCAGCAGTGTTTGGCAGGGGAAAGAGACCCAGTACTTC | CASSVWQGKETQYF
TRBJ2-1 | TRBV10-2 | TRBD2 | NA | TGCGCCAGCAGTGCCCCTAGCGGGGGGTACGATGAGCAGTTCTTC | CASSAPSGGYDEQFF
TRBJ2-3 | TRBV5-8 | NA | NA | TGTGCCAGCAGCTTGGGGGCAGGATTCACAGATACGCAGTATTTT | CASSLGAGFTDTQYF
TRBJ1-1 | TRBV11-3 | TRBD1 | few | TGTGCCAGCAGCCTGGAGGGGGCAGATGAAGCTTTCTTT | CASSLEGADEAFF
TRBJ1-5 | TRBV19 | NA | few | TGTGCCAGTAGTATAGTGGGCGCGGACGGGACCCAGCATTTT | CASSIVGADGTQHF
TRBJ2-7 | TRBV5-1 | NA | NA | TGCGCCAGCAGTCCGGGATCTACCTACGAGCAGTACTTC | CASSPGSTYEQYF
TRBJ1-2 | TRBV7-2 | NA | NA | TGTGCCAGCAGCTTAAACAGGGCTGATGGCTACACCTTC | CASSLNRADGYTF
TRBJ1-3 | TRBV7-9 | NA | NA | TGTGCCAGCTCTCCCAGGAGGGGAACTGGAAACACCATATATTTT | CASSPRRGTGNTIYF
TRBJ1-1 | TRBV6-6 | TRBD1 | NA | TGTGCCAGCAGTCCACAGGGGACTGAAGCTTTCTTT | CASSPQGTEAFF
TRBJ1-2 | TRBV5-1 | TRBD1 | NA | TGCGCCAGCAGCTTGGTTACAGGGGGCGAGTGGGGCTACACCTTC | CASSLVTGGEWGYTF
TRBJ2-5 | TRBV20-1 | TRBD2 | NA | TGCAGCGGGGGGGTCCAAGAGACCCAGTACTTC | CSGGVQETQYF
TRBJ1-1 | TRBV3-1/TRBV3-2 | NA | NA | TGTGCCAGCAGCCAGAGTGGCGGGACTGAAGCTTTCTTT | CASSQSGGTEAFF
TRBJ2-7 | TRBV3-1/TRBV3-2 | NA | NA | TGTGCCAGCAGCCAAGATAGGCCCGGCCCGGGATGGTACGAGCAGTACTTC | CASSQDRPGPGWYEQYF
TRBJ2-1 | TRBV9 | NA | few | TGTGCCAGCAGCGTAGCTGGAAGGGGCTGGTCCTACAATGAGCAGTTCTTC | CASSVAGRGWSYNEQFF
TRBJ1-3 | TRBV5-6 | NA | NA | TGTGCCAGCAGCTGGCAAAACACCATATATTTT | CASSWQNTIYF
TRBJ1-1 | TRBV28 | NA | NA | TGTGCCAGCAGGTTCCACAGGGTCCCCGACACTGAAGCTTTCTTT | CASRFHRVPDTEAFF
TRBJ1-2 | TRBV11-2 | TRBD1 | NA | TGTGCCAGCAGCCATAGACAGGGGACGGATGGCTACACCTTC | CASSHRQGTDGYTF
TRBJ2-7 | TRBV6-2/TRBV6-3 | TRBD2 | NA | TGTGCCAGCAGTCCCCCCACGGGGGGGCGTCGGATCTACGAGCAGTACTTC | CASSPPTGGRRIYEQYF
TRBJ2-2 | TRBV6-1 | TRBD1 | NA | TGTGCCAGCAGTGCCCACTCCGGGACAGGGCTCACCGGGGAGCTGTTTTTT | CASSAHSGTGLTGELFF
TRBJ2-3 | TRBV6-1 | NA | NA | TGTGCCAGCAGTGAAGTGTGGACAGATCTGGATACGCAGTATTTT | CASSEVWTDLDTQYF
TRBJ2-7 | TRBV15 | NA | NA | TGTGCCACCAGCTCCGAGCAGCTCGGACAGCACGAGCAGTACTTC | CATSSEQLGQHEQYF
TRBJ2-3 | TRBV6-2/TRBV6-3 | NA | NA | TGTGCCAGCAGCCTCGTCATCGGGATTCCTGGAGGAGATACGCAGTATTTT | CASSLVIGIPGGDTQYF